This T cell receptor beta chain was identified in a study of blood T cell repertoires in COVID-19. Original data processing: Estimation of nucleated cell counts relied on the amplification of reference gene primers. Using immunoSEQ multiplex PCR, the repertoire was profiled, and TCRdb retains in-frame clones only, with some absent. V, J and clone size are taken as reported in that table, and D and trimming were inferred from the DNA itself. The sample has approximately 22,000 clones, 92% seen once. The sample comprised peripheral blood. The sequence was collected from a man between 70 and 80 years old with active COVID-19.

Here the CDR3 DNA reads TGCGCCAGCAGTCAAACAATGACAGGAGGCACTCAGCCCCAGCATTTT. It codes for CASSQTMTGGTQPQHF. The J gene is TRBJ1-5, the V gene TRBV23-1; tentative D call: TRBD1 (6 bases). TRBV23-1 belongs to the ORF category, with a function that is uncertain. Trimming shortened V by 2 bases and J by 6 bases, and 17 bases separated the two germline ends. This CDR3 region has 16 residues.